The source of this T cell receptor (beta chain) is a study of blood T cell repertoires in COVID-19 (dated by TCRdb to the early 2020s). General notes on the study: Samples from collaborators originated in the United States, Italy and Spain and spanned both the acute and convalescent phases of COVID-19. The material from the prospective study consisted of cDNA or gDNA derived from T cells, B-cell-depleted T cells, or PBMCs. Subjects who had been exposed to COVID-19, were actively infected with it, or had recovered from it provided the deeply sampled blood TCRbeta repertoires that made up the dataset. Where HLA class I and class II types were available, the types were taken from metadata supplied by the sample provider, not from assay-based typing. Nearly every sample came with metadata listing a de-identified subject ID, COVID-19 status, age in years and sex. A freely available public database, intended as a resource for researchers studying the immune response to SARS-CoV-2, is where the repertoires were released. Samples were obtained from the ongoing ImmuneRACE study (first 160 participants) and from approximately 1,200 subjects provided by 6 global collaborators. The study at large found these results: Clinical and demographic metadata were provided uncurated, with the amount varying by source and participant.

Worth noting for this clone: What this receptor recognizes is not known. There are no base qualities to consult, and no much larger clone falls within one base.

The immunoSEQ Assay, a bias-controlled multiplex PCR, was used to amplify TCRbeta CDR3 regions from genomic DNA. As for the original processing: Within the assay, amplification of reference gene primers was used to estimate how many nucleated cells each sample contained. To quantify the absolute abundance of each unique TCRbeta CDR3 rearrangement, sequence reads were collapsed and filtered. Productive Simpson clonality was computed per sample as the square root of Simpson's diversity index over productive rearrangements. TCRdb holds this immuneACCESS table with in-frame rearrangements only. Some clones are missing; in checked studies, unresolved V genes explain under half, and the rest has no known cause. D and trimming come from the DNA, and the V and J calls and clone size come from that table. Present in this sample are 150,000 to 200,000 clones, around four fifths of which were seen just once. The ten most abundant clones make up about 3% of the sample.

The collaborating institutions used their own protocols to collect whole blood in K2EDTA tubes. Collaborator samples were shipped for TCRbeta analysis as frozen whole blood, isolated PBMCs, or DNA extracted from either sample type. V trim: 3 bases; J trim: 5 bases; unmatched bases: 9. From cysteine to phenylalanine, the CDR3 is 15 amino acids long. The DNA shown is the 45-base CDR3, in frame from base 1. As encoded in the germline V gene, CDR1 is LGHNA while CDR2 is YNFKEQ. What was sequenced was peripheral blood. This TCR derives from a man between 65 and 80 years old with acute or convalescent COVID-19. The receptor chain draws on TRBV4-2 and TRBJ1-2; 7 bases in the junction line up with TRBD1. The DNA sequence is given as TGTGCCAGCAGCCAGGGGACAGCCGAGGGTTATGGCTACACCTTC. The translation is CASSQGTAEGYGYTF.